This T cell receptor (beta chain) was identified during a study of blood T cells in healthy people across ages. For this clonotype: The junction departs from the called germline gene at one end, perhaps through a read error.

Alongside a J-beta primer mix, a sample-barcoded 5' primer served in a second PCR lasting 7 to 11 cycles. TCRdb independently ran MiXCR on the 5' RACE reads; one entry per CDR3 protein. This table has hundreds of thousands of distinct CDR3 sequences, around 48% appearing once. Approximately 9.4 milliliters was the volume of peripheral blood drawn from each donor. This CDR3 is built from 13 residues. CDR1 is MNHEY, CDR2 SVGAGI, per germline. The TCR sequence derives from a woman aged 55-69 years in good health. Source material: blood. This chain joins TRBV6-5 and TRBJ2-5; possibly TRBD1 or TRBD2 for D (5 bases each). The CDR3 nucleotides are TGTGCCAGCAGTCACTCTTGGGGGGAGACCCAGTACTTC. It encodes CASSHSWGETQYF.